The clone carrying this TCR beta chain has ten or more counts. This CDR3 has 14 residues. Looked up from germline, CDR1 is MNHEY and CDR2 is SVGEGT. Trimming removed 5 bases from V and 3 bases from J, with 13 bases in between. This sample is drawn from a study of Graves' ophthalmopathy and Graves' hyperthyroidism. At the level of the study: There was a collection of peripheral blood at initial diagnosis, before any treatment.

As the template, RNA transcripts were used to amplify TCR beta CDR3 regions. The authors performed first-round RT-PCR with HTBI primers and then a second-round multiplex PCR. TCRdb re-called the multiplex PCR reads with MiXCR, one entry per CDR3 protein. The sample has hundreds of thousands of distinct CDR3 sequences; around 21% are singletons. People with hyperthyroidism were aged 18 to 65 and newly diagnosed, under 2 months' duration. The clonotype was recovered from a young woman with stable Graves' hyperthyroidism. The sequencing input was peripheral blood. The rearrangement uses TRBV6-2 or TRBV6-3 and TRBJ2-5, with D uncertain. This CDR3 reads CASSTLGRKETQYF. CDR3 coding DNA: TGTGCCAGCAGTACCCTAGGCCGTAAAGAGACCCAGTACTTC.